This T cell receptor beta chain originates from a study of cytomegalovirus exposure and HLA in healthy donors listed by TCRdb under 2017. For the study in its entirety: An earlier analysis of 587 of the donors reported around 280 Gb of sequence data and approximately 120 million unique TCR beta sequences obtained from around 180 million T cells. The study combined high-throughput TCR immunosequencing, statistical association of individual TCRs with disease status, and machine learning to predict cytomegalovirus infection status. The later analysis used no new phenotypic data to find candidate immune exposures, relying instead on TCR beta sequences and their occurrence across donors. Across under 500 genotyped donors of the cohort, an average of approximately 240,000 unique TCR beta nucleotide sequences per donor were sequenced, and roughly a sixth of those sequences were non-productive. The number of typed donors differed by locus: about 620-630 for A, B, C, DRB1 and DQB1; 500 to 550 for DQA1; approximately 610 for DPA1; and approximately 450 for DPB1. In a later genetic analysis, genome-wide SNP genotypes for about 65% of the roughly 670 donors were used, and that subset was treated as a discovery cohort. An early release covering roughly 600 HLA-typed donors comprised approximately 300 gigabases of sequencing data and around 80 million unique TCR sequences. Five DR-DQ haplotypes were treated as single units for association and clustering because of strong linkage in the cohort. The study profiled the T cell repertoires of 550 to 700 subjects by immunosequencing and related them to cytomegalovirus serostatus. The aim of the study was to test whether cataloging public T cell receptors could identify signatures of past pathogen exposure. In an earlier analysis of 587 of the donors, high-throughput TCR beta sequencing was used to judge whether each TCR beta V gene segment behaved as functional or pseudogenic. A separate validation cohort of roughly 130 different subjects was used in addition to the roughly 640-subject first cohort. The genetic ancestry cluster associated with self-reported Caucasian donors included roughly four fifths of the approximately 430 genotyped donors. Both class I and class II loci were covered by HLA typing, at four-digit resolution. Every repertoire in the discovery cohort had been generated on one and the same sequencing platform. In a later analysis, previously published TCR beta repertoires from about 670 donors were re-analyzed and high-resolution HLA genotyping was added so that TCR occurrence patterns could be studied. Donor age, sex, ethnicity and CMV serostatus were collected together with the repertoire data. The paper's findings and limits, for the study overall: The only immune exposure information available for the cohort was CMV serostatus. A cluster of highly shared sequence variants was judged likely to be a technical artifact of the sequencing pipeline. In an earlier analysis of over 550 of the donors, most TCR beta V segments were observed in productive rearrangements about 87% or about 30% of the time, broadly matching IMGT annotations. Because counts were too low, 15 or so rarely observed V segments, including chromosome 9 orphons, were excluded from the earlier analysis of 587 of the donors. Linkage disequilibrium might explain the correlated functional status among segregating V segments, but an unknown experimental factor could not be ruled out. At a false discovery rate of 0.05, a later analysis linked 15,000 to 20,000 TCR beta sequences to specific HLA alleles. The classifier was reported to diagnose cytomegalovirus status with high specificity and sensitivity in both the original and validation cohorts. V-gene and J-gene trimming of TCR beta chains was associated with a missense DCLRE1C variant in a later genetic analysis, and the association was replicated in an independent cohort. In a later analysis, HLA-associated TCR beta chains showed more clonal expansion and lower generation probabilities than non-associated chains that were equally common. The cohort was sequenced for TCR beta chains only, and without alpha or paired-chain data the features that could be detected were limited. Presence/absence analyses assumed roughly uniform sequencing depth across donors, an assumption that may not hold. In the study, 150 to 200 TCR beta chains were listed as associated with cytomegalovirus. A further reported finding was that TCR beta sequences accurately predicted the HLA-A and HLA-B alleles for most subjects in the first cohort. A later analysis found that TCR association rates varied across HLA loci, with DRB1 alleles showing the most associated TCRs and HLA-C alleles the fewest. Across donors, most TCR sequences were observed very rarely, whereas some public TCRs were present in many individuals. The authors suggested that the approach could potentially be generalized to other disease states and immunological phenotypes. Because the 87-base-pair reads could not distinguish some IMGT-functional V segments, including TRBV6-2 and TRBV6-3, those segments were excluded. Several of the top co-occurrence clusters appeared to be linked to parvovirus B19, influenza, CMV and Epstein-Barr virus, according to a later analysis. Most CMV-associated TCR beta chains appeared to be HLA-restricted in a later analysis, and the HLA associations seemed to be driven largely by CMV exposure. When HLA alleles, especially DR and DQ, strongly co-occurred, attributing TCR associations to individual alleles was difficult. A few of the identified cytomegalovirus-associated TCR beta chains were confirmed in vitro to be specific for cytomegalovirus antigens. Compared with the roughly 670-donor mean, donors in an Asian-associated ancestry cluster had fewer N-insertions in productive TCRs, according to a later genetic analysis. Because HLA typing was unavailable for some donors at each locus, only the typed subset was used in association tests.

Libraries were made using the immunoSEQ multiplex PCR assay. A mixture of 60 forward primers for TCR Vbeta segments and 13 reverse primers for TCR Jbeta segments was used in the multiplex PCR. The CDR3 region of rearranged TCR beta genes was amplified from genomic DNA by a multiplex PCR assay. The amplified TCR beta libraries were sequenced on the Illumina HiSeq System as 87-base-pair reads. In the authors' own workflow: Across the roughly 600 repertoires, a later analysis counted roughly 77 million unique TCR beta chains, around 11 million of which were shared by at least two donors. To remove PCR and sequencing errors, raw reads were error-corrected and collapsed into unique sequences using a nearest-neighbor algorithm that merged closely related sequences. To assign V, D and J gene segments, CDR3 sequences were aligned to IMGT reference sequences. For a sequence to be retained, at least a six-nucleotide match to both a V gene segment and a J gene segment was required. Rearrangements were classified as productive when the CDR3 lacked stop codons and remained in frame with V and J, and all other rearrangements were classified as non-productive. CDR3 was defined according to IMGT convention as the region running from the second conserved V-encoded cysteine to the conserved J-encoded phenylalanine. The earlier analysis of about 640 of the donors excluded any sequence lacking an unambiguous match to a single V gene segment. In an earlier analysis of 587 of the donors, a V segment was called functional when productive rearrangements were above 56.7%, and segregating when the standard deviation between donors exceeded 5%. A statistical classification framework was developed to diagnose cytomegalovirus status using the catalog of TCR beta chain sequences. V and J gene assignment, in a later analysis, came from comparing TCR nucleotide sequences with IMGT/GENE-DB human TR gene sequences. A later analysis assigned CDR3 sequences and most-parsimonious VDJ recombination scenarios with the TCRdist pipeline. In a later analysis, every TCR beta chain was defined by the combination of its CDR3 amino acid sequence and its V-gene family, and reads without a unique V-gene family were dropped. In a later analysis, around 650 highly shared, low-generation-probability nucleotide sequences were removed to address suspected cross-contamination and a sequencing artifact. A later analysis calculated a clonal expansion index for each public chain from normalized within-repertoire ranks of inferred template counts. In a later analysis, generation probabilities were computed with a VDJ recombination model fitted to out-of-frame rearrangements, and the resulting probabilities were checked against IGoR. Hypergeometric tests were used in a later analysis to score TCR-TCR, TCR-HLA and TCR-CMV co-occurrence, with a repertoire-size bias correction applied to the TCR pairs. In a later analysis, false discovery rates were estimated by permuting HLA or CMV assignments 20 times. In a later analysis, co-occurring TCRs were grouped using DBSCAN, and TCRdist sequence similarity was added for clustering within HLA-allele-positive subsets. For co-occurrence clustering, repertoires with fewer than 30,000 or more than 120,000 public chains were excluded, along with about five repertoires with anomalous nucleotide sharing. TCRdb carries this immuneACCESS record with in-frame sequences only. Its versions omit some clonotypes, under half of them owing to an unresolved V gene in the studies checked, with the rest unexplained. V and J calls and clone size are given by that table; D and trimming were obtained from the DNA. In all, the sample holds 170,000 or so clones, and almost 85% of those were seen once. The ten top clones hold around 0.37% of the sample.

The cohort consisted of some 730 healthy bone marrow donors. At the time of sampling, every cohort member was nominally healthy, though immune exposures that went unrecorded were likely present. The donor was CMV seronegative and was included in the group of several hundred seronegative cohort members. Each donor provided a peripheral blood sample, and peripheral blood mononuclear cells were used for TCR beta sequencing. Genomic DNA was extracted from the blood cell samples with the Qiagen DNeasy Blood Extraction Kit. From the cysteine through the phenylalanine, the CDR3 covers 17 amino acids. The CDR3 DNA has 51 bases and is translated from base 1. In the germline V gene (reference sequence), CDR1 corresponds to SGHNT and CDR2 to YYREEE. V drops 0 bases and J drops 6 bases, leaving 22 bases in between. Notes on this clone: This receptor's antigen is unknown. The sample holds no much larger clone one base away, and base qualities are not on file.

This sequence uses TRBV5-4 and TRBJ2-7, with no confidently assigned D gene. The sample was PBMCs. This TCR was recovered from a boy under 10 years old in good health and CMV-seronegative. The CDR3: CASSLGPSLPSYGEQYF. The DNA sequence reads TGTGCCAGCAGCTTGGGCCCGTCCCTTCCATCCTACGGCGAGCAGTACTTC. Reference TRBV5-4 and TRBJ2-7 genes cover what lies past the CDR3, so the full variable domain is ETGVTQSPTHLIKTRGQQVTLRCSSQSGHNTVSWYQQALGQGPQFIFQYYREEENGRGNFPPRFSGLQFPNYSSELNVNALELDDSALYLCASSLGPSLPSYGEQYFGPGTRLTVT.